These 5 T cell receptor beta chains were all obtained from the same sample, sequenced in a study of CD8+ T cells in alopecia areata. Extraction and reverse transcription of RNA yielded cDNA as the sequencing template. This table comes from immunoSEQ multiplex PCR, and its TCRdb copy is limited to in-frame clones, with some not included. The repertoire holds 200,000 to 250,000 clones, approximately 52% seen once, with more than 0.4% in the top ten. Sequencing used CD4+ T cells sorted from blood, obtained at week 0. These receptors were collected from a human donor with alopecia areata.

This chain connects TRBV6-6 to TRBJ1-2; D might be TRBD1 (6 bases). The CDR3 is 15 amino acids. CDR1 and CDR2 (germline): MNHNY, SVGAGI (reference sequence). V shed 8 bases and J shed 0 bases, with 16 bases lying between them. CDR3 protein: CASRGGQYTNYGYTF. For the CDR3, the DNA is TGTGCCAGCCGGGGCGGACAGTACACTAACTATGGCTACACCTTC.

The J gene is TRBJ2-2, the V gene TRBV5-6; D remains unclear. V was trimmed by 3 bases and J by 4 bases, leaving 7 bases between them. Germline lookup yields CDR1 SGHDT and CDR2 YYEEEE. This CDR3 has 13 residues. The CDR3 region is CASSSEVTGELFF. CDR3 in DNA: TGTGCCAGCAGCTCCGAAGTCACCGGGGAGCTGTTTTTT.

This clone came up once. The genes are TRBV29-1 and TRBJ1-2; 10 bases fit TRBD1. After removal of 4 bases from V and 0 bases from J, the junction contained 11 bases not matched to a gene. From germline, CDR1 is SQVTM and CDR2 ANQGSEA. The CDR3 consists of 17 residues. The CDR3 DNA follows: TGCAGCGTTGTGGGTGGAGACAGGGGGCTTCCTAACTATGGCTACACCTTC. The encoded protein is CSVVGGDRGLPNYGYTF. Full variable domain (remainder filled in from reference TRBV29-1 and TRBJ1-2): SAVISQKPSRDICQRGTSLTIQCQVDSQVTMMFWYRQQPGQSLTLIATANQGSEATYESGFVIDKFPISRPNLTFSTLTVSNMSPEDSSIYLCSVVGGDRGLPNYGYTFGSGTRLTVV.

The chain recombines TRBV29-1 with TRBJ2-1; TRBD1 aligns across 8 bases. CDR3 size: 15 residues. Germline V gives CDR1 SQVTM, CDR2 ANQGSEA. Losses at the gene ends were 0 bases for V and 4 bases for J; bases not matched to a gene: 5. CDR3 nucleotide sequence: TGCAGCGTTGAAGACCGGACAGGGTCGTACAATGAGCAGTTCTTC. It encodes CSVEDRTGSYNEQFF.

This clone was seen more than once but under ten times. V usage is TRBV29-1 and J usage is TRBJ2-1; TRBD1 aligns across 10 bases. Germline lookup yields CDR1 SQVTM and CDR2 ANQGSEA. The CDR3 runs 12 residues. With V trimmed by 7 bases and J by 9 bases, 6 bases remained unmatched. The CDR3 here is CSAGQGEIEQFF. Written as DNA, the CDR3 is TGCAGCGCCGGACAGGGGGAGATTGAGCAGTTCTTC.